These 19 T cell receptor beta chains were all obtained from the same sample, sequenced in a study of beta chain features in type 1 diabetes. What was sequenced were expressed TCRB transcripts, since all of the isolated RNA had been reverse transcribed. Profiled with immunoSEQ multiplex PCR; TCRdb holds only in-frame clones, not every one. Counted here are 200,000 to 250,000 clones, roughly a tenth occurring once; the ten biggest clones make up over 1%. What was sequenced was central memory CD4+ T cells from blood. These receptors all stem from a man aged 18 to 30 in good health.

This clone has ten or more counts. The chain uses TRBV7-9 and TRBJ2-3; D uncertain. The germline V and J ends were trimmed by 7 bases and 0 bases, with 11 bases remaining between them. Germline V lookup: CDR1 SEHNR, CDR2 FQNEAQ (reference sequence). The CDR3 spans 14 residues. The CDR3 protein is CASTLSTSTDTQYF. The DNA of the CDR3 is TGTGCCAGCACCCTGTCAACTAGCACAGATACGCAGTATTTT.

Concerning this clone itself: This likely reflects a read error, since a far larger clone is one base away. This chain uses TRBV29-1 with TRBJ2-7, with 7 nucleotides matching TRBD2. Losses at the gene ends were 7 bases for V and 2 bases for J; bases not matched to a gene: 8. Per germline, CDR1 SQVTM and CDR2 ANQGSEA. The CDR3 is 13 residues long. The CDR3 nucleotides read TGCAGCGGACTCAGCGGGGTTACCTACGAGCAGTACTTC. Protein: CSGLSGVTYEQYF.

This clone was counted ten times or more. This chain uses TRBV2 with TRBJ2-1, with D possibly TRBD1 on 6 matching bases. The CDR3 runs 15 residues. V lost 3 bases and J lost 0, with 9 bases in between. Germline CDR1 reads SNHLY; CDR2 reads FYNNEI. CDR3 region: CASSDWDTSYNEQFF. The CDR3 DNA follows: TGTGCCAGCAGTGATTGGGACACCTCCTACAATGAGCAGTTCTTC.

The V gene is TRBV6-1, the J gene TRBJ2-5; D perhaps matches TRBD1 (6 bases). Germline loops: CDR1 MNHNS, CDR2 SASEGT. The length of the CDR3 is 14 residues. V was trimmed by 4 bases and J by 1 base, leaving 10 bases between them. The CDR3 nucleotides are TGTGCCAGCAGTGCCGGACAGTCCCAAGAGACCCAGTACTTC. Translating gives CASSAGQSQETQYF.

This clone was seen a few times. The CDR3 DNA reads as TGTGCCTGGAGTGAGACAGGCATGACCTACGAGCAGTACTTC. Encoded protein: CAWSETGMTYEQYF. The rearrangement links TRBV30 to TRBJ2-7; possibly TRBD1 for D (6 bases). CDR1 and CDR2 from the germline V gene are GTSNPN and SVGIG (reference sequence). The CDR3 has 14 amino acids. The V gene lost 1 base and the J gene lost 2 bases, with 12 bases spanning the gap.

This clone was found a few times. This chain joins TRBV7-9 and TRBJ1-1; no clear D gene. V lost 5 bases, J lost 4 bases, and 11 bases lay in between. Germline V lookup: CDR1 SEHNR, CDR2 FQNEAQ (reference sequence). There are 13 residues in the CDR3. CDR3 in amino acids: CASSRPRGTEAFF. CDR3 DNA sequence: TGTGCCAGCAGCCGGCCCCGTGGCACTGAAGCTTTCTTT.

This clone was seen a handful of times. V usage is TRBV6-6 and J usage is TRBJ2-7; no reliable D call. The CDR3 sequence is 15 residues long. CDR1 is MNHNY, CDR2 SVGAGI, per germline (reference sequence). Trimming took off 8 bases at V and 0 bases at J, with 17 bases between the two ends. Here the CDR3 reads CASVPSGRPSYEQYF. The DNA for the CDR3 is TGTGCCAGCGTCCCTTCCGGACGGCCCTCCTACGAGCAGTACTTC.

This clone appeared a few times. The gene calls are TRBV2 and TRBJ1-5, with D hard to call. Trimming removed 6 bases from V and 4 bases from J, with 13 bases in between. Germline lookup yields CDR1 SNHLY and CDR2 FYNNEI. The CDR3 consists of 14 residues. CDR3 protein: CASSQRAGNQPQHF. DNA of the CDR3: TGTGCCAGCAGCCAGAGGGCGGGTAATCAGCCCCAGCATTTT. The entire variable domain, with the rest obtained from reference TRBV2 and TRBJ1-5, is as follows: EPEVTQTPSHQVTQMGQEVILRCVPISNHLYFYWYRQILGQKVEFLVSFYNNEISEKSEIFDDQFSVERPDGSNFTLKIRSTKLEDSAMYFCASSQRAGNQPQHFGDGTRLSIL.

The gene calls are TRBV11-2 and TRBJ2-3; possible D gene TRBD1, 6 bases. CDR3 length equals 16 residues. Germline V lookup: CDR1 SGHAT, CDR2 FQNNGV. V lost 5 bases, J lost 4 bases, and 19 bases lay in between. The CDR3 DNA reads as TGTGCCAGCAGCCCCGGGACAACCGCCAGCGCAGATACGCAGTATTTT. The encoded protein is CASSPGTTASADTQYF. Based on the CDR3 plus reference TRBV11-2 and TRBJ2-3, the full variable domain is EAGVAQSPRYKIIEKRQSVAFWCNPISGHATLYWYQQILGQGPKLLIQFQNNGVVDDSQLPKDRFSAERLKGVDSTLKIQPAKLEDSAVYLCASSPGTTASADTQYFGPGTRLTVL.

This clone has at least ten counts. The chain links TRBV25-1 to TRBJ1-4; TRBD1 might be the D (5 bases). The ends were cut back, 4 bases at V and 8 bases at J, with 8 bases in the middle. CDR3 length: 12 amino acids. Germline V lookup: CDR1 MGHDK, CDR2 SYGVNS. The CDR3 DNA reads TGTGCCAGCAGTGGGGACGTGGAAAAACTGTTTTTT. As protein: CASSGDVEKLFF.

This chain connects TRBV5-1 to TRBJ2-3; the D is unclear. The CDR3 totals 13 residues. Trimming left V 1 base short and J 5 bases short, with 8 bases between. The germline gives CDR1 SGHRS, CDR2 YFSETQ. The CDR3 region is CASSLRMGDTQYF. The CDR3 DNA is TGCGCCAGCAGCTTGAGGATGGGAGATACGCAGTATTTT.

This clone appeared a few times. CDR3 DNA: TGTGCCAGCAGCGTTTTAGCGGGAGGCAATGAGCAGTTCTTC. This sequence encodes CASSVLAGGNEQFF. The genes are TRBV25-1 and TRBJ2-1; 10 bases align to TRBD2. This CDR3 has 14 residues. With 6 bases clipped from V and 6 bases from J, the junction kept 5 bases outside the gene matches. Germline CDR1 is MGHDK and CDR2 is SYGVNS.

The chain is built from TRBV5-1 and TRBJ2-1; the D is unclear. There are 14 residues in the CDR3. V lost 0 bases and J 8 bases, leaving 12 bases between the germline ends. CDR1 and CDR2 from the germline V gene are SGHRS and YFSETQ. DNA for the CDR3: TGCGCCAGCAGCTTGGCCGATTCTGCTGATGAGCAGTTCTTC. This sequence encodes CASSLADSADEQFF.

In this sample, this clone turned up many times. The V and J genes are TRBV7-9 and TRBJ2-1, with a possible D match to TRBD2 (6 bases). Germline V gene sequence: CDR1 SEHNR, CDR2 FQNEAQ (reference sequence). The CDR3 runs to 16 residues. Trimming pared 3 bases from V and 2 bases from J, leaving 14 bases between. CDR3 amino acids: CASSFGSAGTYNEQFF. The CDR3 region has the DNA TGTGCCAGCAGCTTCGGTTCGGCGGGGACCTACAATGAGCAGTTCTTC.

CDR3 sequence reads: CASSIRGRASSTDTQYF. The CDR3, as DNA: TGTGCCAGTAGTATTCGGGGGAGGGCCTCTAGCACAGATACGCAGTATTTT. The genes are TRBV19 and TRBJ2-3; 7 positions match TRBD2. Germline CDR1 LNHDA, CDR2 SQIVND (reference sequence). The CDR3 extends over 17 amino acids. V shed 3 bases and J 0 bases; nucleotides not matched to a gene: 9.

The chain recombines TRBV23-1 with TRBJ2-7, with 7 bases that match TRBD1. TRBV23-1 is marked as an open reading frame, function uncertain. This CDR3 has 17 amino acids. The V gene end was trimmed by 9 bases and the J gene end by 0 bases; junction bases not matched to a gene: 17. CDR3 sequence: CASSHPWGQLSSYEQYF. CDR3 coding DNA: TGCGCCAGTAGCCACCCGTGGGGACAGTTAAGCTCCTACGAGCAGTACTTC.

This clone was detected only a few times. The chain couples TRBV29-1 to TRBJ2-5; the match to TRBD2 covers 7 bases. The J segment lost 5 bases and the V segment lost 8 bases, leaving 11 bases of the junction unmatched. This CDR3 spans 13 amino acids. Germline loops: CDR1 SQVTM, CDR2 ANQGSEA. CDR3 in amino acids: CSTQTGGSETQYF. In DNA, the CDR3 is TGCAGCACCCAAACCGGGGGGAGCGAGACCCAGTACTTC.

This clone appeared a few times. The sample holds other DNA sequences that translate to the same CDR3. For the CDR3, the DNA is TGCAGCGTTGGGCAGGGGGGAGATACGCAGTATTTT. It is translated as CSVGQGGDTQYF. V usage is TRBV29-1 and J usage is TRBJ2-3; tentative D call: TRBD1 (7 bases). CDR1 SQVTM and CDR2 ANQGSEA come from the germline V gene. The length of the CDR3 is 12 residues. V shed 4 bases and J shed 5 bases, with 10 bases lying between them.

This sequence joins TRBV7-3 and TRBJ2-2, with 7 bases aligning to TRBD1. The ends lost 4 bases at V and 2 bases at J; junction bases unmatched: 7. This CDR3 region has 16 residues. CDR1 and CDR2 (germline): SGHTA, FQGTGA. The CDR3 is CASSSSGQINTGELFF. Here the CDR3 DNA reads TGTGCCAGCAGCTCTTCGGGACAGATTAACACCGGGGAGCTGTTTTTT.